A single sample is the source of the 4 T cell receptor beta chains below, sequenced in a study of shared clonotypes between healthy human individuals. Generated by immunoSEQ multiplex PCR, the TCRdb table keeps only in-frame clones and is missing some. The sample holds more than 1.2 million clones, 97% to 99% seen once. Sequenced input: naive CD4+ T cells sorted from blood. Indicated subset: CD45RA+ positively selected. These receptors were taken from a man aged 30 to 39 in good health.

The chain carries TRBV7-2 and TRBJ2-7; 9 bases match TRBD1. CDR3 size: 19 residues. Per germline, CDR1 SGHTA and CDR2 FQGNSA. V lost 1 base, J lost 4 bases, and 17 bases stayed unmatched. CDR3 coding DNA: TGTGCCAGCAGCTTAGTAAGCGACAGGGGGACCGCAAACCTATACGAGCAGTACTTC. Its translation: CASSLVSDRGTANLYEQYF.

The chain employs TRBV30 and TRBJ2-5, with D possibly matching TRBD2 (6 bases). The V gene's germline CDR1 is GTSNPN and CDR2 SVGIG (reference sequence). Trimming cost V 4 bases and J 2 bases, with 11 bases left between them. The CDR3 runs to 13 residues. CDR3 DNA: TGTGCCTGGACTCTAGCGATTCAAGAGACCCAGTACTTC. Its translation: CAWTLAIQETQYF.

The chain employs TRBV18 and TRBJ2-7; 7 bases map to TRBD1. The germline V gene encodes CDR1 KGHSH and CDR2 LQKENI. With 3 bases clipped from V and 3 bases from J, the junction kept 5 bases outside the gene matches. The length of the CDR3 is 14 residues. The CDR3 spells CASSPQGVDYEQYF. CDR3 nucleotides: TGTGCCAGCTCACCGCAGGGGGTGGACTACGAGCAGTACTTC. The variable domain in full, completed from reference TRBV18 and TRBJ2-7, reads NAGVMQNPRHLVRRRGQEARLRCSPMKGHSHVYWYRQLPEEGLKFMVYLQKENIIDESGMPKERFSAEFPKEGPSILRIQQVVRGDSAAYFCASSPQGVDYEQYFGPGTRLTVT.

The CDR3, as DNA: TGTGCCAGCACTCGGGCAACAGGGAGGGTAGCGGGAGGCTACACAGATACGCAGTATTTT. Its protein product is CASTRATGRVAGGYTDTQYF. The chain is built from TRBV2 and TRBJ2-3; 10 nucleotides agree with TRBD2. V lost 7 bases and J lost 2; bases outside the gene matches: 21. The length of the CDR3 is 20 residues. Germline V gives CDR1 SNHLY, CDR2 FYNNEI.